The following is a TCR beta chain sequence with its context. TCRdb's table, derived via immunoSEQ multiplex PCR, lists solely in-frame clones and lacks some. The table has roughly 150,000 clones, almost 90% seen once. The record originates from a study of control samples from healthy donors and cancer patients. The length of the CDR3 is 13 residues. Germline values: CDR1 MNHNS, CDR2 SASEGT. Trimming took off 4 bases at V and 7 bases at J, with 8 bases between the two ends. The sequence derives from a man younger than 35 in good health. The chain employs TRBV6-1 and TRBJ1-6, with D unclear. Sequencing was carried out using blood. The CDR3 loop reads CASSGALNSPLHF. The CDR3 DNA follows: TGTGCCAGCAGTGGAGCCTTGAATTCACCCCTCCACTTT.